This T cell receptor beta chain was captured in a study of cytomegalovirus exposure and HLA in healthy donors. The donors were members of the validation cohort, which comprised roughly 120 subjects and was separate from the first cohort of 600 to 800 subjects. The CDR3 covers 13 residues. V shed 3 bases and J shed 11 bases, with 17 bases lying between them. Germline V gene lookup returns CDR1 SGHRS and CDR2 YFSETQ. TCRdb keeps only in-frame clones here, not all; method: immunoSEQ multiplex PCR. The sample shows more than 140,000 clones, 85% to 90% of them seen only once. The material sequenced was PBMCs. The rearrangement uses TRBV5-1 and TRBJ1-1; the D gene is possibly TRBD1 (6 bases). This clonotype was sampled from a young woman in good health and CMV-seropositive. CDR3 DNA: TGCGCCAGCAGCTCGAGTATTCAGGGGCTGGCTTTCTTT. Its translation: CASSSSIQGLAFF.